This T cell receptor (beta chain) was identified during a study of T cell responses to AZD1222 COVID-19 vaccine. Looked up from germline, CDR1 is KGHSH and CDR2 is LQKENI. The V gene lost 3 bases and the J gene lost 0 bases, with 9 bases spanning the gap. The CDR3 is made up of 15 amino acids. The table came from immunoSEQ multiplex PCR; TCRdb's copy has only in-frame clones and leaves some out. The sample has some 130,000 clones, approximately 90% seen once. The chain combines TRBV18 with TRBJ1-5; no firm D call. The source was peripheral blood, collected on day 0 of AZD1222 vaccination. The clonotype originates from an adult in good health. CDR3: CASSPSGYSNQPQHF. For the CDR3, the DNA is TGTGCCAGCTCACCCTCGGGCTATAGCAATCAGCCCCAGCATTTT.